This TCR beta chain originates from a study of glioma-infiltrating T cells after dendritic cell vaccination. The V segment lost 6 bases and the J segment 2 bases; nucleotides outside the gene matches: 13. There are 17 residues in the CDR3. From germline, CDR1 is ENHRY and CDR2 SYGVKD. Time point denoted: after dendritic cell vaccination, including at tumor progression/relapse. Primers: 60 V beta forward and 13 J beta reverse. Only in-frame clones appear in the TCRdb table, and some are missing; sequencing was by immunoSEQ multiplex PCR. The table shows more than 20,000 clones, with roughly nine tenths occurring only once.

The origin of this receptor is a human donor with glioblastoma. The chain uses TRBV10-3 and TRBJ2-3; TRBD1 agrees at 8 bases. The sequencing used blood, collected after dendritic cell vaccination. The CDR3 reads CAISATPRQGSTDTQYF. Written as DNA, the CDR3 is TGTGCCATCAGCGCTACCCCACGACAGGGGTCCACAGATACGCAGTATTTT.